One and the same sample provided the 7 T cell receptor beta chains below, sequenced in a study of blood T cell repertoires in COVID-19. Using immunoSEQ multiplex PCR, the repertoire was profiled, and TCRdb retains in-frame clones only, with some absent. In the table there are some 250,000 clones, roughly 76% of which are singletons. The specimen was peripheral blood. These receptors were obtained from a woman aged 80 or over with COVID-19, enrolled during active disease.

The chain has TRBV19 and TRBJ1-2; 10 nucleotides align to TRBD1. The CDR3 extends over 15 amino acids. V lost 5 bases and J lost 8; bases outside the gene matches: 11. CDR1 is LNHDA and CDR2 is SQIVND in the germline V gene (reference sequence). The CDR3 reads CASSSPPDRGQGYTF. In nucleotides, the CDR3 is TGTGCCAGTAGTTCCCCACCTGACAGGGGGCAAGGCTACACCTTC. The whole variable domain, remainder taken from reference TRBV19 and TRBJ1-2, is DGGITQSPKYLFRKEGQNVTLSCEQNLNHDAMYWYRQDPGQGLRLIYYSQIVNDFQKGDIAEGYSVSREKKESFPLTVTSAQKNPTAFYLCASSSPPDRGQGYTFGSGTRLTVV.

This CDR3 reads CASSLRGNSNQPQHF. CDR3 in DNA: TGTGCCAGCAGCCTCAGGGGAAATAGCAATCAGCCCCAGCATTTT. The rearrangement uses TRBV7-2 and TRBJ1-5, with D perhaps TRBD1 (6 bases). CDR1 and CDR2 (germline): SGHTA, FQGNSA. There are 15 residues in the CDR3. Trimming removed 5 bases from V and 0 bases from J, with 11 bases in between.

J is TRBJ1-2 and V is TRBV2; possible D gene TRBD1, 5 bases. From germline, CDR1 is SNHLY and CDR2 FYNNEI. Trimming took 3 bases from V and 5 from J, leaving 10 bases between them. CDR3 length: 13 residues. The CDR3 loop reads CASSDTGLYGYTF. DNA for the CDR3: TGTGCCAGCAGTGATACGGGACTTTATGGCTACACCTTC.

The chain combines TRBV7-2 with TRBJ1-6; D not certain. The CDR3 spans 16 residues. From germline, CDR1 is SGHTA and CDR2 FQGNSA. V was clipped by 2 bases and J by 7 bases, with 15 bases between them. Here the CDR3 reads CASSLQPYPGNSPLHF. The CDR3 region has the DNA TGTGCCAGCAGCTTACAACCTTACCCGGGGAATTCACCCCTCCACTTT. Full variable domain (remainder filled in from reference TRBV7-2 and TRBJ1-6): GAGVSQSPSNKVTEKGKDVELRCDPISGHTALYWYRQSLGQGLEFLIYFQGNSAPDKSGLPSDRFSAERTGGSVSTLTIQRTQQEDSAVYLCASSLQPYPGNSPLHFGNGTRLTVT.

This clone was detected once. This chain connects TRBV11-1 to TRBJ2-7, with D perhaps TRBD1 (5 bases). The V gene's germline CDR1 is SGHAT and CDR2 FQDESV (reference sequence). CDR3 length: 14 amino acids. V lost 1 base, J lost 6 bases, and 13 bases lay in between. Written as DNA, the CDR3 is TGTGCCAGCAGCTTAGAGGGGTCCGGCGGCGAGCAGTACTTC. Residues: CASSLEGSGGEQYF.

The genes are TRBV6-6 and TRBJ2-7; D is uncertain. Germline CDR1 is MNHNY and CDR2 is SVGAGI (reference sequence). Trimming took 5 bases from V and 0 from J, leaving 5 bases between them. This CDR3 is 12 amino acids long. In DNA, the CDR3 is TGTGCCAGCAGTCTGAGCTCCTACGAGCAGTACTTC. Its protein is CASSLSSYEQYF.

V and J are TRBV5-1 and TRBJ2-2; D may be TRBD2 (6 bases). Trimming took 4 bases from V and 0 from J, leaving 10 bases between them. The CDR3 totals 15 residues. In germline, CDR1 is SGHRS, CDR2 YFSETQ. CDR3 sequence (DNA): TGCGCCAGCAGCCTTGAGCGGGCGAACACCGGGGAGCTGTTTTTT. Residues: CASSLERANTGELFF.